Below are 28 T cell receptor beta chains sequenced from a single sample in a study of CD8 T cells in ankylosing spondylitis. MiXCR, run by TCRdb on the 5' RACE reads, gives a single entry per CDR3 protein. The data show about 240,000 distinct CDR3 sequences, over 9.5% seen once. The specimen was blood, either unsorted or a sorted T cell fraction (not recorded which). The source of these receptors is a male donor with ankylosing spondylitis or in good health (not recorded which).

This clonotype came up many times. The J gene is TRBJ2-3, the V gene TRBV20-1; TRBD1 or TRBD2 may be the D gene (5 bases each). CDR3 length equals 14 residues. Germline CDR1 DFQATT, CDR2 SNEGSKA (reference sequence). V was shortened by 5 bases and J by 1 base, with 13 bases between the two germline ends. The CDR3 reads CSARPGTGTDTQYF. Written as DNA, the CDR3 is TGCAGTGCTCGACCCGGGACGGGCACAGATACGCAGTATTTT.

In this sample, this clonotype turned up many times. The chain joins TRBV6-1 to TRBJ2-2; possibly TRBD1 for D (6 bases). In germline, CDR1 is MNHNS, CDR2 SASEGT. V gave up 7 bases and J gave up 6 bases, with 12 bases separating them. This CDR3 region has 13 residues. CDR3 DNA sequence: TGTGCCAGCATCCAACAGGGACCCGGGGAGCTGTTTTTT. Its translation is CASIQQGPGELFF.

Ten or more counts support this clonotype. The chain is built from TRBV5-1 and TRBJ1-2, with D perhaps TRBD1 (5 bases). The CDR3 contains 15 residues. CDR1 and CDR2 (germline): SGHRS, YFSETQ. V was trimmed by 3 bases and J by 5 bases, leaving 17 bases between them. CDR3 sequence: CASSWDGRQMYGYTF. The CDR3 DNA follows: TGCGCCAGCAGCTGGGACGGACGACAGATGTATGGCTACACCTTC.

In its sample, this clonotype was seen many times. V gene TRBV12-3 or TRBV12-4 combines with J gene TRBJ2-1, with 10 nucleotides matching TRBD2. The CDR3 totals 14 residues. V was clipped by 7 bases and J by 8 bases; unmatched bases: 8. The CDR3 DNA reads TGTGCCAGCATGTTAGCGGGGGGCCTGGATGAGCAGTTCTTC. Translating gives CASMLAGGLDEQFF.

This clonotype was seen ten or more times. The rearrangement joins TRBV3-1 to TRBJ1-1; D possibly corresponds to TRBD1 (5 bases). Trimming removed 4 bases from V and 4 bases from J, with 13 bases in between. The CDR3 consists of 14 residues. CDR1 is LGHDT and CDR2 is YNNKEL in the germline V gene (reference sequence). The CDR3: CASSPPVGLTEAFF. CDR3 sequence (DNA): TGTGCCAGCAGCCCCCCGGTGGGGCTCACTGAAGCTTTCTTT.

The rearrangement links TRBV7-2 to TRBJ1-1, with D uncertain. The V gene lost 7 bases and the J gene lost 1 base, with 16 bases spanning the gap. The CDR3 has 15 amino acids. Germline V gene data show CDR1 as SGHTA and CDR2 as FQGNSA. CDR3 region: CASTQRVAGNTEAFF. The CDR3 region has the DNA TGTGCCAGCACCCAGAGGGTAGCAGGGAACACTGAAGCTTTCTTT.

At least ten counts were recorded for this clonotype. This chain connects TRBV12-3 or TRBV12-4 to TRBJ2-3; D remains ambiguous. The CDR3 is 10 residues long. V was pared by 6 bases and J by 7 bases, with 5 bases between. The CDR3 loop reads CASRANTQYF. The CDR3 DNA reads TGTGCCAGCAGGGCAAATACGCAGTATTTT.

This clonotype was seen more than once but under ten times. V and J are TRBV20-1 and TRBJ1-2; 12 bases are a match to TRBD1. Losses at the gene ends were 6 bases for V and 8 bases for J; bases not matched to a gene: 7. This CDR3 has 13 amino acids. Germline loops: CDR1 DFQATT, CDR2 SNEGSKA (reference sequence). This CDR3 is CSAPGQGARGYTF. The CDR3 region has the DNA TGCAGTGCGCCGGGACAGGGGGCGCGCGGCTACACCTTC.

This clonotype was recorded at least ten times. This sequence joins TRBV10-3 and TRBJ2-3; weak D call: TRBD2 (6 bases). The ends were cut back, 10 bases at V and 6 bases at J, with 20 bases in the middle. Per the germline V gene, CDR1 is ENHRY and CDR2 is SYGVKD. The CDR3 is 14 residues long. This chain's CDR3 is CATWRGLQKDTQYF. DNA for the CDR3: TGTGCCACCTGGCGGGGACTCCAAAAGGATACGCAGTATTTT.

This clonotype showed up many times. CDR3 sequence: CASSPPGGRYNSPLHF. CDR3 DNA sequence: TGTGCCAGCAGTCCTCCCGGGGGACGGTATAATTCACCCCTCCACTTT. The chain has TRBV12-3 or TRBV12-4 and TRBJ1-6, with D possibly matching TRBD1 (5 bases). V was trimmed by 5 bases and J by 4 bases, leaving 15 bases between them. The CDR3 covers 16 residues.

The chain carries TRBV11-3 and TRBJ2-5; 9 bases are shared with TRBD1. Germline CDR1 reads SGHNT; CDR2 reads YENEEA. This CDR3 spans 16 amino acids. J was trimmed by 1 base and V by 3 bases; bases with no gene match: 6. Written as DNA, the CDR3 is TGTGCCAGCAGCTTCAGGAGACAGGGGGTCCAAGAGACCCAGTACTTC. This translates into CASSFRRQGVQETQYF.

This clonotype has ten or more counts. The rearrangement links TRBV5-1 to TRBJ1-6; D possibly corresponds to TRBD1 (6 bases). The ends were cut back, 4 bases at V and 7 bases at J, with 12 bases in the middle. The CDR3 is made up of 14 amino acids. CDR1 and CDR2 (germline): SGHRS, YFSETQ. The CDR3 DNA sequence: TGCGCCAGCAGCCCGGACAGCCTCAATTCACCCCTCCACTTT. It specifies CASSPDSLNSPLHF.

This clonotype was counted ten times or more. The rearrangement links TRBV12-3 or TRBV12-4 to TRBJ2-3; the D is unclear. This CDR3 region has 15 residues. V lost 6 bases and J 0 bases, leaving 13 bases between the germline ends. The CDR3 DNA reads TGTGCCAGCAGCCATCGACCCCATAGCACAGATACGCAGTATTTT. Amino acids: CASSHRPHSTDTQYF.

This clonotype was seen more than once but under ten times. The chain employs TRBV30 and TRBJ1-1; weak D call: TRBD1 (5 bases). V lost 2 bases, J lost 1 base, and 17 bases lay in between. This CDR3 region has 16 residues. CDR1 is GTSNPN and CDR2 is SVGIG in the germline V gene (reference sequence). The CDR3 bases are TGTGCCTGGAGTCCACCCTCGGGGGGGGGGAACACTGAAGCTTTCTTT. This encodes CAWSPPSGGGNTEAFF.

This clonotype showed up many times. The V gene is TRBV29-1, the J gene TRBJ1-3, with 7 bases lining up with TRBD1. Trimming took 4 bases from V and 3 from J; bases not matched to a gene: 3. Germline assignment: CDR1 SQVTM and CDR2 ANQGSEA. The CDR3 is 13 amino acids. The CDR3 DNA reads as TGCAGCGTTGGACAGGGCGGTGGAAACACCATATATTTT. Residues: CSVGQGGGNTIYF.

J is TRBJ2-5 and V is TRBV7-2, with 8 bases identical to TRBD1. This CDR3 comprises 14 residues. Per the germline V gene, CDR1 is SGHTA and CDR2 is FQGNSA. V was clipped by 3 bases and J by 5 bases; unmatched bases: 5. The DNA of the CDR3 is TGTACCAGCAGCTTCCAGGGGGCCGGGGAGACCCAGTACTTC. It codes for CTSSFQGAGETQYF.

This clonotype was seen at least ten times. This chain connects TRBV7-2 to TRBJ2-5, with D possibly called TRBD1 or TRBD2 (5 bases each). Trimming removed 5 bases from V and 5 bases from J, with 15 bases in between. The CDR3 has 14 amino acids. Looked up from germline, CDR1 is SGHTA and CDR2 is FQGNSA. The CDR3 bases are TGTGCCAGCAGCCCCGGGACCCCCCGGGAGACCCAGTACTTC. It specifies CASSPGTPRETQYF.

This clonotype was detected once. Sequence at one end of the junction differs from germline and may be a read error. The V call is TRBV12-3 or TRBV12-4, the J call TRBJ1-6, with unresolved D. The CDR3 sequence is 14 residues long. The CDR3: CTSSNRANNSPLHF. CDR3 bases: TGTACCAGCAGTAACCGGGCCAACAATTCACCCCTCCACTTT.

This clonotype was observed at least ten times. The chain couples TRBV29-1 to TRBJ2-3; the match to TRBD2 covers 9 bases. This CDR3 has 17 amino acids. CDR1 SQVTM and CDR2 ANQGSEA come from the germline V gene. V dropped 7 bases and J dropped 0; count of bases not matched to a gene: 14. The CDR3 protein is CSAPGLALMSSTDTQYF. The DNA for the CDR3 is TGCAGCGCCCCCGGACTAGCGCTAATGTCTAGCACAGATACGCAGTATTTT.

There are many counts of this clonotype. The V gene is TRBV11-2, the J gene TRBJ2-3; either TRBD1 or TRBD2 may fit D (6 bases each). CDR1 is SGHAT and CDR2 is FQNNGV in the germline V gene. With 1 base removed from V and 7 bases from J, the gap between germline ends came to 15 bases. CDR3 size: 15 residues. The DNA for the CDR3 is TGTGCCAGCAGCTTAGGTCCGACAGGAGGGAATACGCAGTATTTT. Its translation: CASSLGPTGGNTQYF.

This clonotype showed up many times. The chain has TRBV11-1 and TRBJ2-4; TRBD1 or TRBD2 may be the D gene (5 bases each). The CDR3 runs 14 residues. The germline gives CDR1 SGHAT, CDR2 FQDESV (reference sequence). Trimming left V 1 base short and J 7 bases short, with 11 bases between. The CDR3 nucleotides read TGTGCCAGCAGCTTAGGAGGGGACCCGAACATTCAGTACTTC. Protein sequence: CASSLGGDPNIQYF. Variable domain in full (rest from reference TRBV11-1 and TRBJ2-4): EAEVAQSPRYKITEKSQAVAFWCDPISGHATLYWYRQILGQGPELLVQFQDESVVDDSQLPKDRFSAERLKGVDSTLKIQPAELGDSAMYLCASSLGGDPNIQYFGAGTRLSVL.

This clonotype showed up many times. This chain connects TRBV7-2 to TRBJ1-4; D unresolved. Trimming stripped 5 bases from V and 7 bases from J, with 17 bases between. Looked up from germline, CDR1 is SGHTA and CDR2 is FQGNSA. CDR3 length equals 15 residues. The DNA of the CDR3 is TGTGCCAGCAGCCCCGTCGGCTCCACGGGTGAAAAACTGTTTTTT. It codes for CASSPVGSTGEKLFF.

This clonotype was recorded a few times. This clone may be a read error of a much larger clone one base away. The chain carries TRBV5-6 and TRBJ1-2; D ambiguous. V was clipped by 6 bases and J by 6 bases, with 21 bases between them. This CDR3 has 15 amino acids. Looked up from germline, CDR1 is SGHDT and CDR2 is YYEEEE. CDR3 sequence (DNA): TGTGCCAGCATGGTGGGCGACGCGTGGTCAAATGGCTACACCTTC. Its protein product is CASMVGDAWSNGYTF.

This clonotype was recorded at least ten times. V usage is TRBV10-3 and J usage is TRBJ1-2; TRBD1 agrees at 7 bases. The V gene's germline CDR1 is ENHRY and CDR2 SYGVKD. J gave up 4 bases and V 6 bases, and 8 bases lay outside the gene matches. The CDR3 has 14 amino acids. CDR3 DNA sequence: TGTGCCATCAGAACACAGGGGTTGATCTATGGCTACACCTTC. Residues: CAIRTQGLIYGYTF.

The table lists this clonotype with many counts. The CDR3 DNA sequence: TGTGCCACCGGAGGGGGGGCATCAGATACGCAGTATTTT. This translates into CATGGGASDTQYF. V and J are TRBV10-3 and TRBJ2-3; TRBD2 is a possible D gene (7 bases). V lost 10 bases and J 4 bases, leaving 15 bases between the germline ends. The V gene's germline CDR1 is ENHRY and CDR2 SYGVKD. The CDR3 runs 13 residues.

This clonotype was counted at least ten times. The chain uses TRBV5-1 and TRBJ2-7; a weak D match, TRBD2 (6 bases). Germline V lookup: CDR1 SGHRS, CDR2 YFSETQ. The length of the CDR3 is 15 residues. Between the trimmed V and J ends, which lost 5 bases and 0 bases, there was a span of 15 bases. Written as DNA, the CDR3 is TGCGCCAGCAGGCCCGGGATAGCGGACTCCTACGAGCAGTACTTC. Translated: CASRPGIADSYEQYF.

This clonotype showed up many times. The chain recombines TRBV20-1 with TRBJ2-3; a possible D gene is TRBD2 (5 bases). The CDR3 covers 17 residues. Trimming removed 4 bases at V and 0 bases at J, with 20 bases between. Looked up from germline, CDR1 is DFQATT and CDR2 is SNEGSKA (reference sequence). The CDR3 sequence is CSATMTRGSWSTDTQYF. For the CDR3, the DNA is TGCAGTGCTACTATGACTCGGGGTAGCTGGAGCACAGATACGCAGTATTTT.

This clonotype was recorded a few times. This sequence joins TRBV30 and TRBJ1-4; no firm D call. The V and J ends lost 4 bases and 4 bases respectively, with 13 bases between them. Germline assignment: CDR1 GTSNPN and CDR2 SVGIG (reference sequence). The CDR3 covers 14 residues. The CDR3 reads CAWMKDANNEKLFF. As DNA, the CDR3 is TGTGCCTGGATGAAGGATGCTAATAATGAAAAACTGTTTTTT.